These T cell receptor beta chains were read from a single sample in a study of CD8 T cells in ankylosing spondylitis. TCRdb used MiXCR to reprocess the 5' RACE reads, holding one entry per CDR3 protein. This table has roughly 470,000 distinct CDR3 sequences, roughly 26% appearing once. Sequenced sample: blood, either unsorted or a sorted T cell fraction (not recorded which). All receptors come from a male donor with ankylosing spondylitis. Both conserved end residues are part of each CDR3. D genes are given only for firm matches. Size is omitted from some rows. Given values are once, few, many or a class for expanded clones.

d_call: .
cdr3_length: 14
clone_size: many
v_call: TRBV12-3/TRBV12-4
j_call: TRBJ2-7
cdr3_aa: CASRRGQGTYEQYF
cdr3_nt: TGTGCCAGCAGACGGGGGCAGGGGACATACGAGCAGTACTTC

d_call: .
cdr3_length: 15
clone_size: .
v_call: TRBV20-1
j_call: TRBJ2-5
cdr3_aa: CSARDQVPNKETQYF
cdr3_nt: TGCAGTGCTAGAGATCAGGTCCCCAACAAAGAGACCCAGTACTTC

d_call: .
cdr3_length: 14
clone_size: .
v_call: TRBV18
j_call: TRBJ1-1
cdr3_aa: CASSPRGSNTEAFF
cdr3_nt: TGTGCCAGCTCACCCCGGGGCAGCAACACTGAAGCTTTCTTT

d_call: .
cdr3_length: 13
clone_size: many
v_call: TRBV11-2
j_call: TRBJ1-1
cdr3_aa: CASSLQGHTEAFF
cdr3_nt: TGTGCCAGCAGCTTACAGGGACACACTGAAGCTTTCTTT

d_call: TRBD1
cdr3_length: 16
clone_size: many
v_call: TRBV7-6
j_call: TRBJ2-7
cdr3_aa: CASSLAGQGYSYEQYF
cdr3_nt: TGTGCCAGCAGCTTAGCTGGACAGGGCTACTCCTACGAGCAGTACTTC

d_call: .
cdr3_length: 13
clone_size: few
v_call: TRBV5-1
j_call: TRBJ1-2
cdr3_aa: CASSSVVAEGYTF
cdr3_nt: TGCGCCAGCAGCTCCGTTGTCGCTGAGGGCTACACCTTC

d_call: TRBD2
cdr3_length: 20
clone_size: many
v_call: TRBV5-4
j_call: TRBJ2-1
cdr3_aa: CASSLDDFASGRAGHIEQFF
cdr3_nt: TGTGCCAGCAGCTTGGATGATTTTGCTAGCGGGAGGGCCGGGCATATTGAGCAGTTCTTC

d_call: .
cdr3_length: 16
clone_size: few
v_call: TRBV19
j_call: TRBJ2-1
cdr3_aa: CASSITSTRSYNEQFF
cdr3_nt: TGTGCCAGTAGTATTACGTCCACCCGATCCTACAATGAGCAGTTCTTC

d_call: .
cdr3_length: 14
clone_size: .
v_call: TRBV12-3/TRBV12-4
j_call: TRBJ1-2
cdr3_aa: CASSPGQPPGGYTF
cdr3_nt: TGTGCCAGCAGCCCTGGACAGCCGCCGGGGGGCTACACCTTC

d_call: .
cdr3_length: 13
clone_size: few
v_call: TRBV6-6
j_call: TRBJ2-1
cdr3_aa: CASSYSGRDEQFF
cdr3_nt: TGTGCCAGCAGTTACTCGGGTCGGGACGAGCAGTTCTTC

d_call: TRBD1
cdr3_length: 14
clone_size: many
v_call: TRBV12-3/TRBV12-4
j_call: TRBJ1-5
cdr3_aa: CASSQGQDNQPQHF
cdr3_nt: TGTGCCAGCAGCCAGGGACAGGACAATCAGCCCCAGCATTTT

d_call: TRBD1
cdr3_length: 17
clone_size: .
v_call: TRBV5-1
j_call: TRBJ1-5
cdr3_aa: CASSPGTGATGYQPQHF
cdr3_nt: TGCGCCAGCAGCCCCGGGACAGGGGCTACCGGGTATCAGCCCCAGCATTTT

d_call: .
cdr3_length: 13
clone_size: few
v_call: TRBV7-7
j_call: TRBJ1-5
cdr3_aa: CASSPEWAQPQHF
cdr3_nt: TGTGCCAGCAGCCCCGAGTGGGCACAGCCCCAGCATTTT

d_call: .
cdr3_length: 12
clone_size: .
v_call: TRBV29-1
j_call: TRBJ1-1
cdr3_aa: CSVDWGDTEAFF
cdr3_nt: TGCAGCGTTGATTGGGGGGATACTGAAGCTTTCTTT

d_call: .
cdr3_length: 13
clone_size: few
v_call: TRBV5-1
j_call: TRBJ1-1
cdr3_aa: CASSLAGPTEAFF
cdr3_nt: TGCGCCAGCAGCTTGGCCGGTCCCACTGAAGCTTTCTTT

d_call: TRBD1
cdr3_length: 17
clone_size: .
v_call: TRBV27
j_call: TRBJ2-5
cdr3_aa: CASSETPRTGMRETQYF
cdr3_nt: TGTGCCAGCAGTGAAACCCCTCGGACAGGGATGAGAGAGACCCAGTACTTC

d_call: .
cdr3_length: 13
clone_size: .
v_call: TRBV24-1
j_call: TRBJ2-1
cdr3_aa: CATSDSYVNEQFF
cdr3_nt: TGTGCCACCAGTGATTCCTACGTCAATGAGCAGTTCTTC

d_call: TRBD1
cdr3_length: 12
clone_size: .
v_call: TRBV20-1
j_call: TRBJ1-1
cdr3_aa: CSVKGAGAEAFF
cdr3_nt: TGCAGTGTTAAGGGGGCTGGCGCTGAAGCTTTCTTT

d_call: .
cdr3_length: 15
clone_size: .
v_call: TRBV5-1
j_call: TRBJ1-2
cdr3_aa: CASSRGHWGDYGYTF
cdr3_nt: TGCGCCAGCAGCAGGGGACACTGGGGCGACTATGGCTACACCTTC

d_call: TRBD1
cdr3_length: 16
clone_size: .
v_call: TRBV24-1
j_call: TRBJ2-3
cdr3_aa: CATSDYRGAGTDTQYF
cdr3_nt: TGTGCCACCAGTGATTACAGGGGCGCAGGAACAGATACGCAGTATTTT

d_call: TRBD2
cdr3_length: 17
clone_size: .
v_call: TRBV5-1
j_call: TRBJ2-3
cdr3_aa: CASSFRLDSGSTDTQYF
cdr3_nt: TGCGCCAGCAGCTTCAGGTTGGATAGCGGGAGCACAGATACGCAGTATTTT

d_call: .
cdr3_length: 14
clone_size: .
v_call: TRBV11-2
j_call: TRBJ2-7
cdr3_aa: CASSLSRENHEQYF
cdr3_nt: TGTGCCAGCAGCTTATCAAGAGAGAATCACGAGCAGTACTTC

d_call: TRBD1
cdr3_length: 15
clone_size: many
v_call: TRBV7-9
j_call: TRBJ1-1
cdr3_aa: CASSPGGHRGEEAFF
cdr3_nt: TGTGCCAGCAGCCCCGGGGGGCACAGGGGGGAAGAAGCTTTCTTT

d_call: .
cdr3_length: 14
clone_size: few
v_call: TRBV3-1
j_call: TRBJ1-6
cdr3_aa: CASSQVRGDSPLHF
cdr3_nt: TGTGCCAGCAGCCAAGTTAGGGGGGATTCACCCCTCCACTTT

d_call: .
cdr3_length: 12
clone_size: few
v_call: TRBV4-2
j_call: TRBJ2-1
cdr3_aa: CASSQVEAVLFF
cdr3_nt: TGTGCCAGCAGCCAAGTTGAAGCGGTGTTGTTCTTC

d_call: .
cdr3_length: 13
clone_size: few
v_call: TRBV7-9
j_call: TRBJ2-1
cdr3_aa: CASSLAAGDEQFF
cdr3_nt: TGTGCCAGCAGCTTAGCCGCAGGGGATGAGCAGTTCTTC

d_call: TRBD2
cdr3_length: 15
clone_size: few
v_call: TRBV10-3
j_call: TRBJ2-1
cdr3_aa: CAISRGLAVNNEQFF
cdr3_nt: TGTGCCATCAGTCGGGGACTAGCGGTCAATAATGAGCAGTTCTTC

d_call: .
cdr3_length: 13
clone_size: few
v_call: TRBV20-1
j_call: TRBJ1-4
cdr3_aa: CSASASVGEKLFF
cdr3_nt: TGCAGTGCCTCCGCTTCTGTTGGTGAAAAACTGTTTTTT

d_call: TRBD1
cdr3_length: 13
clone_size: .
v_call: TRBV6-6
j_call: TRBJ2-7
cdr3_aa: CASSSGQPGEQYF
cdr3_nt: TGTGCCAGCAGTTCGGGACAGCCCGGCGAGCAGTACTTC

d_call: .
cdr3_length: 12
clone_size: few
v_call: TRBV29-1
j_call: TRBJ2-1
cdr3_aa: CSAEGNRNEQFF
cdr3_nt: TGCAGCGCAGAAGGGAACAGGAATGAGCAGTTCTTC

d_call: .
cdr3_length: 11
clone_size: .
v_call: TRBV12-3/TRBV12-4
j_call: TRBJ1-1
cdr3_aa: CASSLVGEAFF
cdr3_nt: TGTGCCAGCAGCTTAGTGGGTGAAGCTTTCTTT

d_call: .
cdr3_length: 15
clone_size: .
v_call: TRBV25-1
j_call: TRBJ1-5
cdr3_aa: CASSPEGTGNQPQHF
cdr3_nt: TGTGCCAGCAGTCCCGAGGGGACTGGGAATCAGCCCCAGCATTTT

d_call: .
cdr3_length: 11
clone_size: .
v_call: TRBV20-1
j_call: TRBJ1-1
cdr3_aa: CSAADGTEAFF
cdr3_nt: TGCAGTGCCGCGGACGGCACTGAAGCTTTCTTT

d_call: TRBD1
cdr3_length: 15
clone_size: .
v_call: TRBV2
j_call: TRBJ1-5
cdr3_aa: CASKGTGYSNQPQHF
cdr3_nt: TGTGCCAGCAAAGGGACAGGTTATAGCAATCAGCCCCAGCATTTT

d_call: .
cdr3_length: 15
clone_size: few
v_call: TRBV24-1
j_call: TRBJ2-2
cdr3_aa: CATSDYTPGAGELFF
cdr3_nt: TGTGCCACCAGTGATTATACTCCAGGGGCCGGGGAGCTGTTTTTT

d_call: .
cdr3_length: 13
clone_size: .
v_call: TRBV3-1
j_call: TRBJ1-1
cdr3_aa: CASSPQGSGEAFF
cdr3_nt: TGTGCCAGCAGCCCCCAGGGTTCGGGTGAAGCTTTCTTT

d_call: .
cdr3_length: 14
clone_size: .
v_call: TRBV11-2
j_call: TRBJ2-5
cdr3_aa: CASSLGTWGETQYF
cdr3_nt: TGTGCCAGCAGCTTAGGGACCTGGGGAGAGACCCAGTACTTC

d_call: .
cdr3_length: 15
clone_size: few
v_call: TRBV5-1
j_call: TRBJ2-5
cdr3_aa: CASSLEGGNQETQYF
cdr3_nt: TGCGCCAGCAGCTTGGAAGGCGGGAATCAAGAGACCCAGTACTTC

d_call: .
cdr3_length: 15
clone_size: few
v_call: TRBV5-1
j_call: TRBJ2-1
cdr3_aa: CASSFEGVINNEQFF
cdr3_nt: TGCGCCAGCAGCTTTGAGGGAGTCATCAACAATGAGCAGTTCTTC

d_call: .
cdr3_length: 13
clone_size: few
v_call: TRBV10-3
j_call: TRBJ2-3
cdr3_aa: CAISSAITDTQYF
cdr3_nt: TGTGCCATCAGCTCTGCCATCACAGATACGCAGTATTTT

d_call: .
cdr3_length: 12
clone_size: few
v_call: TRBV20-1
j_call: TRBJ2-5
cdr3_aa: CSAPGNSPSQYF
cdr3_nt: TGCAGTGCCCCCGGAAACTCCCCGTCCCAGTACTTC

d_call: .
cdr3_length: 15
clone_size: .
v_call: TRBV25-1
j_call: TRBJ1-2
cdr3_aa: CASSEGGVRNYGYTF
cdr3_nt: TGTGCCAGCAGTGAAGGCGGGGTCAGAAACTATGGCTACACCTTC

d_call: .
cdr3_length: 15
clone_size: .
v_call: TRBV30
j_call: TRBJ2-3
cdr3_aa: CAWSLTGTPTDTQYF
cdr3_nt: TGTGCCTGGAGCCTTACCGGGACCCCCACAGATACGCAGTATTTT

d_call: .
cdr3_length: 16
clone_size: few
v_call: TRBV5-1
j_call: TRBJ1-1
cdr3_aa: CASSWGPPSQGTEAFF
cdr3_nt: TGCGCCAGCAGCTGGGGGCCCCCCTCCCAGGGCACTGAAGCTTTCTTT

d_call: .
cdr3_length: 13
clone_size: .
v_call: TRBV10-3
j_call: TRBJ1-2
cdr3_aa: CAIRKGAGYGYTF
cdr3_nt: TGTGCCATCAGGAAAGGGGCAGGGTATGGCTACACCTTC

d_call: TRBD2
cdr3_length: 15
clone_size: few
v_call: TRBV12-3/TRBV12-4
j_call: TRBJ2-1
cdr3_aa: CASSRSGRTNNEQFF
cdr3_nt: TGTGCCAGCAGTCGAAGCGGGAGGACTAACAATGAGCAGTTCTTC

d_call: TRBD2
cdr3_length: 19
clone_size: .
v_call: TRBV4-1
j_call: TRBJ2-1
cdr3_aa: CASSQDLSLAGVEGDEQFF
cdr3_nt: TGCGCCAGCAGCCAAGATTTGTCCCTAGCGGGAGTGGAGGGCGATGAGCAGTTCTTC

d_call: .
cdr3_length: 13
clone_size: few
v_call: TRBV3-1
j_call: TRBJ2-1
cdr3_aa: CASSQRGQSEQFF
cdr3_nt: TGTGCCAGCAGCCAAAGGGGACAAAGTGAGCAGTTCTTC

d_call: TRBD2
cdr3_length: 15
clone_size: .
v_call: TRBV7-8
j_call: TRBJ2-3
cdr3_aa: CASSGREGGADTQYF
cdr3_nt: TGTGCCAGCAGCGGGCGGGAGGGAGGCGCAGATACGCAGTATTTT

d_call: .
cdr3_length: 16
clone_size: .
v_call: TRBV5-1
j_call: TRBJ2-3
cdr3_aa: CASSLESGASTDTQYF
cdr3_nt: TGCGCCAGCAGCTTGGAATCGGGAGCTAGCACAGATACGCAGTATTTT